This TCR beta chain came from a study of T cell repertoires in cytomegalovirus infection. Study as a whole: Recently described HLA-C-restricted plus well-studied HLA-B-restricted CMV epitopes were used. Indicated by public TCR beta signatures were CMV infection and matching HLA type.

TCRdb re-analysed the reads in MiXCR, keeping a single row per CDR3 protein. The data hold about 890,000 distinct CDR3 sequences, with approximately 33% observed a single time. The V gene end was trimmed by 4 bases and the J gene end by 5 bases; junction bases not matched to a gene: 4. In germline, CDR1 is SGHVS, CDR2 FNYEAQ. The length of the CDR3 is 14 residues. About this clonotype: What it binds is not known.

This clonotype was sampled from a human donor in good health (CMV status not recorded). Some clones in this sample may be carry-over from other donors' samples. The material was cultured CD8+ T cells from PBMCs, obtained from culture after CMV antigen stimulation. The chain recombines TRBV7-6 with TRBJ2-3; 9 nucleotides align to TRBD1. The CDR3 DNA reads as TGTGCCAGCAGCTCGGGACAGGGCTTAGATACGCAGTATTTT. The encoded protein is CASSSGQGLDTQYF.